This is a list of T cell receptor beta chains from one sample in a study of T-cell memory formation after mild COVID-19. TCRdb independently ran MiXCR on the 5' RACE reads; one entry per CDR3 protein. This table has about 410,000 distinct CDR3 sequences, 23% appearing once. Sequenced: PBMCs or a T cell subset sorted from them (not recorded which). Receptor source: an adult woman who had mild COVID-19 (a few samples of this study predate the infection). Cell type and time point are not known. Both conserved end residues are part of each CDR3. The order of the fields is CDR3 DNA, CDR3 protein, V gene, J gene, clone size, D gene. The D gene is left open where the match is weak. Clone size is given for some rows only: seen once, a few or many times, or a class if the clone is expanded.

TGTGCCAGCAGCCGCGGCTACGACTCCTACAATGAGCAGTTCTTC,CASSRGYDSYNEQFF,TRBV7-8,TRBJ2-1,NA,NA
TGTGCCAGCAGCTTAATGGCGGGAGGGTACCAAGAGACCCAGTACTTC,CASSLMAGGYQETQYF,TRBV7-3,TRBJ2-5,few,TRBD2
TGTGCCAGCAGCTGGGGACTAGCGGGCTCCTACGAGCAGTACTTC,CASSWGLAGSYEQYF,TRBV5-6,TRBJ2-7,few,TRBD2
TGTGCCACCCGGAGAAACACCGGGGAGCTGTTTTTT,CATRRNTGELFF,TRBV24-1,TRBJ2-2,few,NA
TGCGCCAGCAGCTTGGAAGGGGGCACCGGAAACACCATATATTTT,CASSLEGGTGNTIYF,TRBV5-1,TRBJ1-3,NA,TRBD1
TGTGCCAGCAGCCCGCGGACTACCCCGAACACCGGGGAGCTGTTTTTT,CASSPRTTPNTGELFF,TRBV9,TRBJ2-2,NA,NA
TGTGCCAGCTCACCGAGGGGAGAGACCCAGTACTTC,CASSPRGETQYF,TRBV18,TRBJ2-5,many,NA
TGTGCCAGCAGTTACAGCCCTCTCAAGGGATTGAACACTGAAGCTTTCTTT,CASSYSPLKGLNTEAFF,TRBV6-2/TRBV6-3,TRBJ1-1,NA,NA
TGCAGTGCTAGAACCCACAGGTCTAGCACAGATACGCAGTATTTT,CSARTHRSSTDTQYF,TRBV20-1,TRBJ2-3,NA,NA
TGCAGTGCTAGAGATCCCGCCAGGGGCCATTATGGCTACACCTTC,CSARDPARGHYGYTF,TRBV20-1,TRBJ1-2,few,NA
TGTGCCACCAGTGATCCTAGGACACCCTACAATGAGCAGTTCTTC,CATSDPRTPYNEQFF,TRBV24-1,TRBJ2-1,NA,NA
TGTGCAGGCGCCGGGACAGGGAGAAACGGCTATGGCTACACCTTC,CAGAGTGRNGYGYTF,TRBV7-9,TRBJ1-2,NA,TRBD1
TGTGCCAGCAGACCCTTACAGGGGGCGGGGAACGAGCAGTACTTC,CASRPLQGAGNEQYF,TRBV6-6,TRBJ2-7,NA,TRBD1
TGTGCCAGCAGCGTAGGAGGACAGAGCACTGAAGCTTTCTTT,CASSVGGQSTEAFF,TRBV11-3,TRBJ1-1,once,NA
TGTGCCAGCAGCTTAAATCAAGCGTGGGTCCAAGAGACCCAGTACTTC,CASSLNQAWVQETQYF,TRBV5-5,TRBJ2-5,NA,NA
TGTGCCAGCAGTACCTGGGACCGCATCTATGGCTACACCTTC,CASSTWDRIYGYTF,TRBV12-3/TRBV12-4,TRBJ1-2,NA,NA
TGTGCCAGCAGTCCCGGCCTCCAGCGCATATATTTT,CASSPGLQRIYF,TRBV12-3/TRBV12-4,TRBJ1-3,NA,NA
TGTGCCAGTAGTACCATAAGCGGGAGTTCTTCCGAGCAGTACTTC,CASSTISGSSSEQYF,TRBV19,TRBJ2-7,NA,TRBD2
TGCAGTGCACCGGACAGGGGTCAGCCCCAGCATTTT,CSAPDRGQPQHF,TRBV20-1,TRBJ1-5,NA,TRBD1
TGTGCCATCGTGCCTTCGGGACTTTTCACAGATACGCAGTATTTT,CAIVPSGLFTDTQYF,TRBV12-3/TRBV12-4,TRBJ2-3,few,NA
TGTGCCAGCACCCGTATGAACCTTATTAGGGGTCTCACAGATACGCAGTATTTT,CASTRMNLIRGLTDTQYF,TRBV11-2,TRBJ2-3,NA,NA
TGCGCCAGCAGCTTGGCGATGGGGGGCACCTACAATGAGCAGTTCTTC,CASSLAMGGTYNEQFF,TRBV5-1,TRBJ2-1,NA,NA
TGTGCCTGGAGAGACAGGTGGCCTAGGGTGGACGAGCAGTACTTC,CAWRDRWPRVDEQYF,TRBV30,TRBJ2-7,NA,NA
TGTGCCAGCAGCTTAGTACAGAGTGAGGATGGCTACACCTTC,CASSLVQSEDGYTF,TRBV4-2,TRBJ1-2,few,NA
TGTGCCACCAGGGGGCTAGGTGAAGCTTTCTTT,CATRGLGEAFF,TRBV24-1,TRBJ1-1,few,NA
TGCAGCGTTGAAGGGGGACTAGCGGGAGGGTTAGAGCAGTACTTC,CSVEGGLAGGLEQYF,TRBV29-1,TRBJ2-7,once,TRBD2
TGCAGCGGGCGGGACGGTGCTAACTATGGCTACACCTTC,CSGRDGANYGYTF,TRBV29-1,TRBJ1-2,few,NA
TGTGCCAGCAGTACATCCGAAGGTACAGATACGCAGTATTTT,CASSTSEGTDTQYF,TRBV12-3/TRBV12-4,TRBJ2-3,few,NA
TGCAGTGCTAGAGATCGGGGGCGGGGACTTTCGGAGACCCAGTACTTC,CSARDRGRGLSETQYF,TRBV20-1,TRBJ2-5,many,NA